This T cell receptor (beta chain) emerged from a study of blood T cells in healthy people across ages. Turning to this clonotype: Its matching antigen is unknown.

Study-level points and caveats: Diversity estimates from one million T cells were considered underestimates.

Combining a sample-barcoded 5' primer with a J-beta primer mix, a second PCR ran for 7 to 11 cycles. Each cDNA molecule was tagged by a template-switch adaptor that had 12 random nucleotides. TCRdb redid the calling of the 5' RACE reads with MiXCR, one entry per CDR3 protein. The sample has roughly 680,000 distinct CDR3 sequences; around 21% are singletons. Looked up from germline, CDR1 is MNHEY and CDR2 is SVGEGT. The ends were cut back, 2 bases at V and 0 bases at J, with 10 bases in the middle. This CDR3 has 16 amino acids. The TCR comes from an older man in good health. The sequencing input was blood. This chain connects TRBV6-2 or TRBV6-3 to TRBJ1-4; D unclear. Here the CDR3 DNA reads TGTGCCAGCAGTTACGACGTGGGTGCAACTAATGAAAAACTGTTTTTT. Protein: CASSYDVGATNEKLFF.